Following are 9 T cell receptor beta chains from one sample sequenced in a study of T cells expressing NK-cell markers. From the 5' RACE reads, TCRdb lists one entry per CDR3 protein and no DNA. The sample data list 140,000 or so distinct CDR3 sequences. The source material was blood T cells: a sorted CD56 or NKG2C T cell subset, CD4+ or CD8+ T cells, or bulk PBMC T cells (not recorded which). All receptors derive from a man aged 18 to 35 in good health.

The V and J genes are TRBV5-6 and TRBJ2-2; TCRdb's D call of TRBD1 is untestable without DNA. CDR1 is SGHDT, CDR2 YYEEEE, per germline. The CDR3 has 14 amino acids. CDR3 amino acids: CASSLGSRAGELFF.

V and J are TRBV20-1 and TRBJ1-1; no DNA is available, so the TRBD1 call from TCRdb remains unchecked. Germline loops: CDR1 DFQATT, CDR2 SNEGSKA (reference sequence). The CDR3 contains 15 residues. CDR3 in amino acids: CSARDAGQGVTEAFF.

This sequence joins TRBV5-5 and TRBJ2-1; the D gene TCRdb calls, TRBD2, cannot be checked with no DNA. The CDR3 totals 15 residues. Germline V gene sequence: CDR1 SGHKS, CDR2 YYEKEE (reference sequence). The CDR3 reads CASSQSPGLAVEQFF.

The chain is built from TRBV7-9 and TRBJ2-7; TCRdb's assignment of TRBD2 cannot be checked, as there is no DNA. In germline, CDR1 is SEHNR, CDR2 FQNEAQ (reference sequence). The CDR3 is 13 amino acids. The CDR3 sequence: CASSLPRGHEQYF.

This chain uses TRBV29-1 with TRBJ2-7; without DNA, the TCRdb call of TRBD2 cannot be checked. The length of the CDR3 is 13 residues. Per the germline V gene, CDR1 is SQVTM and CDR2 is ANQGSEA. CDR3 in amino acids: CSVVLGAGDEQYF.

The V call is TRBV7-9, the J call TRBJ2-7. The CDR3 is 11 residues long. Germline V CDR1 and CDR2: SEHNR, FQNEAQ (reference sequence). The CDR3 sequence is CASSFTVEQYF.

The chain employs TRBV24-1 and TRBJ2-1. The CDR3 covers 12 residues. Germline values: CDR1 KGHDR, CDR2 SFDVKD. The CDR3 spells CAVGRVWHEQFF.

J is TRBJ2-7 and V is TRBV27; the D call of TRBD2 rests on TCRdb alone, since no DNA is present to check it. The CDR3 runs to 17 residues. Germline assignment: CDR1 MNHEY and CDR2 SMNVEV (reference sequence). The CDR3 loop reads CASSPRYGASKTNEQYF.

The chain carries TRBV12-3 or TRBV12-4 and TRBJ2-5; TCRdb's D call of TRBD2 is untestable without DNA. This CDR3 comprises 15 residues. The CDR3 here is CASSPLAENQETQYF.